Presented here are 30 T cell receptor beta chains from one specimen sequenced in a study of technical replicates of blood from several donors. The assay was immunoSEQ multiplex PCR, and TCRdb's table has in-frame clones only and misses some. Among about 84,000 clones listed, about 97% were seen once. Sequenced sample: T cells isolated from PBMCs. All receptors come from a human donor in good health.

This sequence joins TRBV28 and TRBJ2-3; 10 bases agree with TRBD2. Germline CDR1 MDHEN, CDR2 SYDVKM. The CDR3 is 15 residues long. The V segment lost 3 bases and the J segment 6 bases; nucleotides outside the gene matches: 6. The CDR3 is CASSFRLAGVDTQYF. The CDR3 DNA follows: TGTGCCAGCAGTTTCCGGCTAGCGGGAGTGGATACGCAGTATTTT.

The chain has TRBV5-1 and TRBJ2-1; 9 bases are shared with TRBD2. The CDR3 consists of 16 residues. V lost 4 bases to trimming and J lost 4 bases; unmatched junction nucleotides: 9. The germline V gene has CDR1 SGHRS and CDR2 YFSETQ. CDR3 sequence: CASSPSLAGVYNEQFF. Here the CDR3 DNA reads TGCGCCAGCAGCCCTAGTTTAGCGGGGGTGTACAATGAGCAGTTCTTC.

The CDR3, as DNA: TGTGCCAGCAGCTTAGCGCTAATGGGGGGACTAGCCCTCTACAATGAGCAGTTCTTC. As protein: CASSLALMGGLALYNEQFF. V and J are TRBV7-8 and TRBJ2-1, with 9 bases fitting TRBD2. Germline lookup yields CDR1 SGHVS and CDR2 FQNEAQ. The trim removed 0 bases at V and 3 bases at J, leaving 12 bases unmatched. The CDR3 runs to 19 residues.

V usage is TRBV5-1 and J usage is TRBJ2-5, with 9 positions matching TRBD2. Per the germline V gene, CDR1 is SGHRS and CDR2 is YFSETQ. CDR3 size: 15 residues. V lost 3 bases to trimming and J lost 2 bases; unmatched junction nucleotides: 5. This CDR3 reads CASSSQREAQETQYF. For the CDR3, the DNA is TGCGCCAGCAGCTCACAGCGGGAGGCACAAGAGACCCAGTACTTC.

The rearrangement joins TRBV9 to TRBJ2-1; TRBD2 aligns across 7 bases. V shed 3 bases, J shed 0 bases, and the junction held 3 bases outside the gene matches. The CDR3 consists of 15 residues. Germline V gene lookup returns CDR1 SGDLS and CDR2 YYNGEE. CDR3 protein: CASSGGGSSYNEQFF. The CDR3 DNA sequence: TGTGCCAGCAGCGGGGGAGGGAGCTCCTACAATGAGCAGTTCTTC.

The CDR3 DNA is TGCGCCAGCACTTCGCTAAGCGGCGGAGCCGGGGAGCTGTTTTTT. Encoded protein: CASTSLSGGAGELFF. The V gene is TRBV5-1, the J gene TRBJ2-2; D perhaps matches TRBD2 (5 bases). This CDR3 comprises 15 residues. Germline V gene sequence: CDR1 SGHRS, CDR2 YFSETQ. V was cut by 6 bases and J by 6 bases, with 18 bases left in between.

The genes are TRBV7-9 and TRBJ2-3; tentatively, D is TRBD1 (6 bases). The V and J ends lost 8 bases and 1 base respectively, with 16 bases between them. The V gene's germline CDR1 is SEHNR and CDR2 FQNEAQ (reference sequence). The CDR3 has 15 residues. The CDR3 coding sequence is TGTGCCAGCTGTGACACAGGGATTCGCACAGATACGCAGTATTTT. Amino acids: CASCDTGIRTDTQYF.

This chain uses TRBV5-4 with TRBJ2-5, with TRBD2 as a possible D gene (5 bases). CDR3 length: 15 amino acids. Germline V gene data show CDR1 as SGHNT and CDR2 as YYREEE (reference sequence). V dropped 1 base and J dropped 5 bases, with 15 bases sitting between them. As DNA, the CDR3 is TGTGCCAGCAGCTTGTTCAGCAGAGGGATGGAGACCCAGTACTTC. Translation gives CASSLFSRGMETQYF.

The chain uses TRBV5-4 and TRBJ2-7; D might be TRBD1 (5 bases). CDR1 and CDR2 from the germline V gene are SGHNT and YYREEE (reference sequence). Between the trimmed V and J ends, which lost 2 bases and 3 bases, there was a span of 12 bases. The CDR3 extends over 14 amino acids. CDR3 residues: CASSFLGRVYEQYF. The CDR3, as DNA: TGTGCCAGCAGCTTTTTGGGCAGGGTCTACGAGCAGTACTTC.

The chain uses TRBV5-6 and TRBJ1-2, with 8 bases fitting TRBD1. Looked up from germline, CDR1 is SGHDT and CDR2 is YYEEEE. The CDR3 contains 18 residues. V was clipped by 2 bases and J by 3 bases; unmatched bases: 15. The CDR3 loop is CASSFYLLGTGPDYGYTF. In nucleotides, the CDR3 is TGTGCCAGCAGCTTCTACCTACTAGGGACAGGCCCGGACTATGGCTACACCTTC.

This rearrangement joins TRBV5-6 to TRBJ2-3; tentatively, D is TRBD1 (5 bases). Between the trimmed V and J ends, which lost 4 bases and 3 bases, there was a span of 12 bases. Germline V lookup: CDR1 SGHDT, CDR2 YYEEEE. The CDR3 is 14 residues long. The CDR3 spells CASSRLRQTDTQYF. CDR3 in DNA: TGTGCCAGCAGCAGGCTTAGACAGACAGATACGCAGTATTTT.

V and J are TRBV6-1 and TRBJ2-4, with unresolved D. The germline V gene has CDR1 MNHNS and CDR2 SASEGT. V lost 5 bases to trimming and J lost 0 bases, with 11 bases between them. This CDR3 has 15 amino acids. Written as DNA, the CDR3 is TGTGCCAGCAGTAAAGGGCTCTTAGCCAAAAACATTCAGTACTTC. Amino acid sequence: CASSKGLLAKNIQYF.

The chain couples TRBV5-8 to TRBJ2-7; maybe TRBD2 (5 bases). The CDR3 runs to 14 residues. Germline V CDR1 and CDR2: SGHTS, YDEGEE. V lost 3 bases, J lost 2 bases, and 12 bases lay in between. The chain's CDR3 is CASSWASGTYEQYF. The CDR3 bases are TGTGCCAGCAGCTGGGCCTCGGGGACCTACGAGCAGTACTTC.

In nucleotides, the CDR3 is TGTGCCATCAAGAACAGGGCCAACTCTGGAAACACCATATATTTT. This encodes CAIKNRANSGNTIYF. The chain uses TRBV10-3 and TRBJ1-3; TRBD1 might be the D (6 bases). The CDR3 extends over 15 amino acids. V lost 7 bases and J 0 bases, leaving 13 bases between the germline ends. CDR1 and CDR2 from the germline V gene are ENHRY and SYGVKD.

The chain is built from TRBV25-1 and TRBJ1-1, with a tentative D call TRBD1 (6 bases). Trimming removed 8 bases from V and 4 bases from J, with 17 bases in between. The germline V gene has CDR1 MGHDK and CDR2 SYGVNS. The CDR3 runs to 14 residues. CDR3 loop: CASRIDQGTTEAFF. As DNA, the CDR3 is TGTGCCAGCCGGATTGACCAGGGGACCACTGAAGCTTTCTTT.

V and J are TRBV5-1 and TRBJ1-1, with 7 bases fitting TRBD1. Germline CDR1 reads SGHRS; CDR2 reads YFSETQ. CDR3 length: 19 amino acids. With 4 bases clipped from V and 1 base from J, the junction kept 19 bases outside the gene matches. The CDR3 protein is CASSHTWPGQLKPNTEAFF. The CDR3 DNA follows: TGCGCCAGCAGCCATACCTGGCCGGGACAGCTTAAGCCGAACACTGAAGCTTTCTTT.

CDR3 DNA sequence: TGTGCCAGCAGTTTACAGTCCTCAGGGGTCTATGAGCAGTTCTTC. This gives the protein CASSLQSSGVYEQFF. The chain couples TRBV27 to TRBJ2-1, with D tentatively TRBD1 (6 bases). Per the germline V gene, CDR1 is MNHEY and CDR2 is SMNVEV (reference sequence). The length of the CDR3 is 15 residues. Trimming left V 2 bases short and J 8 bases short, with 16 bases between.

This clone has only a few counts. The genes are TRBV6-1 and TRBJ1-1; 7 bases are shared with TRBD1. Germline-derived CDR1 and CDR2 are MNHNS and SASEGT. The CDR3 extends over 13 amino acids. Trimming cost V 10 bases and J 0 bases; bases outside gene matches: 5. The chain's CDR3 is CAIHTGVNTEAFF. CDR3 DNA sequence: TGTGCCATCCATACAGGGGTGAACACTGAAGCTTTCTTT.

The chain has TRBV6-1 and TRBJ2-7; the match to TRBD1 covers 8 bases. The V gene's germline CDR1 is MNHNS and CDR2 SASEGT. The junction had 0 bases not matched to a gene; V was cut back by 6 bases and J by 2 bases. This CDR3 spans 12 amino acids. CDR3 region: CASRQGAYEQYF. DNA for the CDR3: TGTGCCAGCAGACAGGGGGCCTACGAGCAGTACTTC.

This chain links TRBV10-2 with TRBJ2-7, with 10 nucleotides matching TRBD2. The CDR3 runs to 15 residues. J lost 7 bases, V lost 0 bases, and 6 bases had no gene match. CDR1 and CDR2 (germline): WSHSY, SAAADI. The CDR3 bases are TGCGCCAGCAGTGAGTCAGTAGCGGGGGGAGGTGAGCAGTACTTC. This translates into CASSESVAGGGEQYF.

V and J are TRBV9 and TRBJ1-2; TRBD1 is a possible D gene (6 bases). In germline, CDR1 is SGDLS, CDR2 YYNGEE. V dropped 4 bases and J dropped 8 bases, with 24 bases sitting between them. CDR3 length equals 16 residues. CDR3 DNA sequence: TGTGCCAGCAGCCCCGCGCAGGGGACTATGTGGTGGGGCTACACCTTC. This sequence encodes CASSPAQGTMWWGYTF.

The V call is TRBV6-6, the J call TRBJ1-1; D possibly corresponds to TRBD1 (6 bases). The CDR3 contains 14 residues. CDR1 and CDR2 from the germline V gene are MNHNY and SVGAGI (reference sequence). V lost 8 bases to trimming and J lost 5 bases, with 18 bases between them. The CDR3 loop is CASSNEGGETEAFF. The CDR3 DNA reads as TGTGCCAGCTCAAACGAGGGGGGGGAGACTGAAGCTTTCTTT.

This clone was counted between two and nine times. This chain connects TRBV6-1 to TRBJ2-2; 9 bases map to TRBD2. After removal of 6 bases from V and 9 bases from J, the junction contained 8 bases not matched to a gene. The CDR3 is 14 residues long. The V gene's germline CDR1 is MNHNS and CDR2 SASEGT. The DNA of the CDR3 is TGTGCCAGCAGGAGCTCGCGGGAGGGACGGGAGCTGTTTTTT. This gives the protein CASRSSREGRELFF.

This chain joins TRBV6-5 and TRBJ2-3; 11 bases fit TRBD2. The CDR3 is 15 amino acids. Germline assignment: CDR1 MNHEY and CDR2 SVGAGI. The V gene end was trimmed by 8 bases and the J gene end by 0 bases; junction bases not matched to a gene: 4. The DNA for the CDR3 is TGTGCCAGCGGAACTAGCGGGGGAAGCACAGATACGCAGTATTTT. Amino acids: CASGTSGGSTDTQYF.

This chain links TRBV18 with TRBJ1-1; no clear D. The CDR3 runs to 13 residues. The germline V gene encodes CDR1 KGHSH and CDR2 LQKENI. V was clipped by 0 bases and J by 7 bases, with 9 bases between them. CDR3 nucleotide sequence: TGTGCCAGCTCACCACCATCTTCTAGTGAAGCTTTCTTT. Its protein product is CASSPPSSSEAFF.

This chain links TRBV2 with TRBJ2-2; D is undetermined. The CDR3 length is 14 residues. V was pared by 6 bases and J by 0 bases, with 8 bases between. In germline, CDR1 is SNHLY, CDR2 FYNNEI. CDR3 amino acids: CASRGRANTGELFF. The CDR3 DNA reads as TGTGCCAGCAGGGGCAGAGCGAACACCGGGGAGCTGTTTTTT.

The J gene is TRBJ2-7, the V gene TRBV19; 7 positions match TRBD2. The CDR3 covers 14 residues. Germline V gene sequence: CDR1 LNHDA, CDR2 SQIVND (reference sequence). V shed 7 bases and J 4 bases; nucleotides not matched to a gene: 10. CDR3 nucleotides: TGTGCCAGTAAGGTAGCGGGCACCGGGTACGAGCAGTACTTC. This encodes CASKVAGTGYEQYF.

This clone has only one observation. The chain has TRBV28 and TRBJ2-2; 7 bases map to TRBD1. The germline V gene encodes CDR1 MDHEN and CDR2 SYDVKM. CDR3 length equals 14 residues. Unmatched junction bases numbered 3, after V lost 5 bases and J lost 3 bases. CDR3 in amino acids: CASSETGDTGELFF. CDR3 coding DNA: TGTGCCAGCAGTGAAACAGGGGACACCGGGGAGCTGTTTTTT.

The rearrangement uses TRBV5-6 and TRBJ1-5; maybe TRBD1 (5 bases). The germline gives CDR1 SGHDT, CDR2 YYEEEE. V gave up 6 bases and J gave up 2 bases, with 12 bases separating them. CDR3 length: 14 residues. CDR3 coding DNA: TGTGCCAGCACCCTCAGGGTGGGCAATCAGCCCCAGCATTTT. Its protein is CASTLRVGNQPQHF. Full variable domain (remainder filled in from reference TRBV5-6 and TRBJ1-5): DAGVTQSPTHLIKTRGQQVTLRCSPKSGHDTVSWYQQALGQGPQFIFQYYEEEERQRGNFPDRFSGHQFPNYSSELNVNALLLGDSALYLCASTLRVGNQPQHFGDGTRLSIL.

The chain uses TRBV5-3 and TRBJ2-7; D is unclear. TRBV5-3 is an ORF; its function is uncertain. Trimming shortened V by 0 bases and J by 2 bases, and 15 bases separated the two germline ends. CDR3 length: 16 amino acids. DNA of the CDR3: TGTGCCAGAAGCTTGGGTAGTGGTTTTTCGACCTACGAGCAGTACTTC. Translation: CARSLGSGFSTYEQYF.